These 27 T cell receptor beta chains share one sample of origin, sequenced in a study of glioma-infiltrating T cells. TCR alpha and beta CDR3 regions were amplified from RNA using iRepertoire nested multiplex PCR. In TCRdb, the multiplex PCR reads were re-called with MiXCR into one record per CDR3 protein. The sample consists of approximately 110,000 distinct CDR3 sequences, approximately 25% of them appearing once. The sample comprised glioma tissue, nonneoplastic brain tissue, or PBMCs (not recorded which). These receptors were taken from a human donor with low-grade glioma or glioblastoma, undergoing nonglioma brain surgery, or in good health (not recorded which).

This clonotype was detected ten times or more. This chain joins TRBV4-2 and TRBJ2-2; possible D gene TRBD2, 6 bases. V was shortened by 1 base and J by 6 bases, with 9 bases between the two germline ends. The CDR3 loop spans 14 amino acids. Germline V gene sequence: CDR1 LGHNA, CDR2 YNFKEQ. CDR3 sequence reads: CASSQGEEAGELFF. DNA of the CDR3: TGTGCCAGCAGCCAAGGGGAGGAGGCCGGGGAGCTGTTTTTT.

This clonotype showed up many times. V usage is TRBV6-1 and J usage is TRBJ1-2, with D tentatively TRBD1 (5 bases). The V gene lost 5 bases and the J gene lost 3 bases, with 13 bases spanning the gap. Germline CDR1 is MNHNS and CDR2 is SASEGT. The CDR3 length is 14 residues. The CDR3 is CASSLSDRYYGYTF. As DNA, the CDR3 is TGTGCCAGCAGTCTTTCCGACAGATACTATGGCTACACCTTC.

This clonotype came up many times. CDR3 amino acids: CASSQDGSGGYNEQFF. The CDR3 nucleotides read TGCGCCAGCAGCCAAGATGGGTCGGGAGGTTACAATGAGCAGTTCTTC. This sequence joins TRBV4-3 and TRBJ2-1; 7 nucleotides agree with TRBD2. Looked up from germline, CDR1 is LGHNA and CDR2 is YSLEER. J lost 4 bases, V lost 0 bases, and 6 bases had no gene match. The CDR3 loop spans 16 amino acids.

Many counts were recorded for this clonotype. The rearrangement joins TRBV12-3 or TRBV12-4 to TRBJ2-2; the D is unclear. This CDR3 region has 13 residues. V was pared by 2 bases and J by 2 bases, with 3 bases between. The DNA of the CDR3 is TGTGCCAGCAGTTTAACTAACACCGGGGAGCTGTTTTTT. Amino acids: CASSLTNTGELFF.

In regard to this clonotype: It may be a read error: a sequence one base away is much more abundant. The chain joins TRBV14 to TRBJ1-1; no definite D call. Germline loops: CDR1 SGHDN, CDR2 FVKESK. Trimming stripped 0 bases from V and 3 bases from J, with 14 bases between. This CDR3 contains 16 residues. The chain's CDR3 is CASSQEVGIWDTEAFF. The CDR3 DNA sequence: TGTGCCAGCAGCCAAGAAGTGGGAATCTGGGACACTGAAGCTTTCTTT.

Many counts were recorded for this clonotype. The rearrangement links TRBV4-2 to TRBJ2-3; 10 bases line up with TRBD2. The CDR3 has 17 residues. Germline trimming cut 5 bases from V and 5 bases from J; bases unmatched to any gene: 13. Germline V gene lookup returns CDR1 LGHNA and CDR2 YNFKEQ. In DNA form, the CDR3 reads TGTGCCAGCAGCTCAAGGGGAGCGGGAGGGCCGATAGATACGCAGTATTTT. Translated, it gives CASSSRGAGGPIDTQYF.

The chain uses TRBV2 and TRBJ1-4; D call uncertain. CDR1 and CDR2 (germline): SNHLY, FYNNEI. This CDR3 has 15 residues. V lost 5 bases and J 11 bases, leaving 21 bases between the germline ends. The CDR3: CASSTIGSRSDKLFF. The CDR3 nucleotides read TGTGCCAGCAGTACAATAGGGTCCAGGTCTGATAAACTGTTTTTT.

This clonotype was observed at least ten times. This rearrangement joins TRBV7-2 to TRBJ2-7; TRBD1 agrees at 11 bases. There are 15 residues in the CDR3. From germline, CDR1 is SGHTA and CDR2 FQGNSA. The V segment lost 1 base and the J segment 6 bases; nucleotides outside the gene matches: 5. The CDR3 DNA reads TGTGCCAGCAGCTTAGACAGGACAGGGGGCCGCGAGCAGTACTTC. Translated: CASSLDRTGGREQYF.

The sample holds many counts of this clonotype. J is TRBJ1-1 and V is TRBV3-1; D gene ambiguous. Germline-derived CDR1 and CDR2 are LGHDT and YNNKEL (reference sequence). Trimming left V 2 bases short and J 0 bases short, with 1 base between. The CDR3 is 12 amino acids. Written as DNA, the CDR3 is TGTGCCAGCAGCCAAATGAACACTGAAGCTTTCTTT. It is translated as CASSQMNTEAFF.

Details on this clonotype: The junction differs from germline at one of its ends, possibly a read error. The chain carries TRBV27 and TRBJ2-7, with D uncertain. Germline lookup yields CDR1 MNHEY and CDR2 SMNVEV (reference sequence). The CDR3 length is 13 residues. For the CDR3, the DNA is TGTGCCAGCAGTCCCGCGGCCCTCCTCGAGCAGCACTTC. Residues: CASSPAALLEQHF.

This clonotype was found many times. The chain uses TRBV2 and TRBJ2-2; the D gene is possibly TRBD2 (6 bases). This CDR3 is built from 15 residues. Trimming shortened V by 6 bases and J by 0 bases, and 11 bases separated the two germline ends. Germline assignment: CDR1 SNHLY and CDR2 FYNNEI. In DNA, the CDR3 is TGTGCCAGCAGCTTAGGACTATCGAACACCGGGGAGCTGTTTTTT. It is translated as CASSLGLSNTGELFF.

The table lists this clonotype with many counts. The chain has TRBV28 and TRBJ1-1; D gene uncertain. This CDR3 contains 14 residues. The V gene's germline CDR1 is MDHEN and CDR2 SYDVKM. Trimming took 1 base from V and 2 from J, leaving 8 bases between them. The chain's CDR3 is CASSLSTANTEAFF. The CDR3 DNA reads TGTGCCAGCAGTTTATCTACAGCAAACACTGAAGCTTTCTTT.

As regards this clonotype: A read error is likely, as this CDR3 ends without the conserved phenylalanine or tryptophan. The gene calls are TRBV6-1 and TRBJ2-3; possibly TRBD1 for D (5 bases). The CDR3 totals 15 residues. Germline V gene sequence: CDR1 MNHNS, CDR2 SASEGT. CDR3 sequence: CASSLDSRGTDTQYL. CDR3 sequence (DNA): TGTGCCAGCAGCCTCGACAGCAGAGGCACAGACACGCAGTATCTT.

This clonotype was found many times. The chain combines TRBV4-1 with TRBJ2-1; 8 bases are shared with TRBD2. CDR1 and CDR2 from the germline V gene are MGHRA and YSYEKL. Losses at the gene ends were 1 base for V and 4 bases for J; bases not matched to a gene: 3. This CDR3 contains 15 residues. CDR3 loop: CASSQGPSGYNEQFF. The DNA for the CDR3 is TGCGCCAGCAGCCAAGGTCCTAGCGGGTACAATGAGCAGTTCTTC.

A note on this clonotype: Possible read error: a much larger clone is one base away. The chain joins TRBV29-1 to TRBJ2-1; D is tentatively TRBD1 or TRBD2 (5 bases each). The CDR3 contains 12 residues. V was pared by 8 bases and J by 5 bases, with 13 bases between. CDR1 SQVTM and CDR2 ANQGSEA come from the germline V gene. CDR3 nucleotides: TGCAGCTGGTGGGGGACGAACAATGAGCAGTTCTTC. This translates into CSWWGTNNEQFF.

The sample holds one count of this clonotype. Mismatch with germline at one junction end may stem from a read error. This chain links TRBV4-2 with TRBJ1-1; unclear D gene. The CDR3 consists of 15 residues. Per germline, CDR1 LGHNA and CDR2 YNFKEQ. CDR3 coding DNA: TGTGCCAGCAGCCGAGATCTCAACAGTTTCACTGAAGCTTTTTTT. Translation gives CASSRDLNSFTEAFF.

With regard to this clonotype: A much larger clone lies a single base off, so this may be a read error. The rearrangement uses TRBV14 and TRBJ1-3; D is ambiguous. The V gene's germline CDR1 is SGHDN and CDR2 FVKESK. The CDR3 is 15 amino acids. CDR3 bases: TGTGCCAGCAGCCGCGAACGGTTCTCTGGAGACACCATATATTTT. Its protein is CASSRERFSGDTIYF.

This clonotype was counted many times. The chain combines TRBV2 with TRBJ1-5; D is undetermined. The V and J ends lost 6 bases and 4 bases respectively, with 16 bases between them. The germline V gene encodes CDR1 SNHLY and CDR2 FYNNEI. This CDR3 spans 15 amino acids. The CDR3 reads CASSTGPGINQPQHF. DNA for the CDR3: TGTGCCAGCAGCACCGGCCCAGGTATTAATCAGCCCCAGCATTTT.

This clonotype occurred many times. The rearrangement uses TRBV11-2 and TRBJ2-3; 14 bases match TRBD2. After removal of 1 base from V and 6 bases from J, the junction contained 15 bases not matched to a gene. The CDR3 length is 20 residues. Looked up from germline, CDR1 is SGHAT and CDR2 is FQNNGV. The CDR3, as DNA: TGTGCCAGCAGCTTAGTCCCGCAGGGACTAGCGGGAGTTCTCGGGGATACGCAGTATTTT. Translating it yields CASSLVPQGLAGVLGDTQYF.

This clonotype was observed many times. The J gene is TRBJ1-1, the V gene TRBV11-2, with 7 nucleotides matching TRBD1. The CDR3 covers 15 residues. The J segment lost 2 bases and the V segment lost 4 bases, leaving 7 bases of the junction unmatched. Germline V gives CDR1 SGHAT, CDR2 FQNNGV. The CDR3 loop is CASSSTYRGNTEAFF. The CDR3 DNA reads TGTGCCAGCAGCTCGACTTACAGGGGCAACACTGAAGCTTTCTTT.

This clonotype was recorded many times. CDR3 DNA: TGCAGTGCTAGACCGACCCTGGAGGGGGCCGGCTACACCTTC. This encodes CSARPTLEGAGYTF. The V and J genes are TRBV20-1 and TRBJ1-2; 7 positions agree with TRBD1. The junction had 11 bases not matched to a gene; V was cut back by 2 bases and J by 8 bases. The CDR3 spans 14 residues. From germline, CDR1 is DFQATT and CDR2 SNEGSKA (reference sequence).

As regards this clonotype: The CDR3 end shows no conserved phenylalanine or tryptophan, and so a read error is likely. The chain couples TRBV29-1 to TRBJ1-2, with D perhaps TRBD1 (5 bases). This CDR3 has 13 residues. Germline lookup yields CDR1 SQVTM and CDR2 ANQGSEA. Trimming took off 3 bases at V and 2 bases at J, with 10 bases between the two ends. Here the CDR3 reads CSVDRGWNYGYTL. CDR3 in DNA: TGCAGCGTTGATCGGGGGTGGAACTATGGCTACACCTTG.

This clonotype was recorded at least ten times. The chain is built from TRBV20-1 and TRBJ1-4; D remains unclear. The CDR3 length is 12 residues. The V and J ends lost 3 bases and 8 bases respectively, with 10 bases between them. CDR1 and CDR2 from the germline V gene are DFQATT and SNEGSKA (reference sequence). CDR3 sequence (DNA): TGCAGTGCTAGCCCTGAGGGAGAAAAACTGTTTTTT. Protein: CSASPEGEKLFF.

This clonotype was detected many times. The chain carries TRBV7-2 and TRBJ2-3, with TRBD2 identical over 8 bases. CDR3 size: 14 residues. Germline CDR1 is SGHTA and CDR2 is FQGNSA. The J segment lost 9 bases and the V segment lost 3 bases, leaving 8 bases of the junction unmatched. The CDR3 DNA follows: TGTGCCAGCAGCTTTAGCGGGGACGAGGGGACGCAGTATTTT. Translated: CASSFSGDEGTQYF.

This clonotype was detected ten times or more. The chain recombines TRBV28 with TRBJ2-7; weak D call: TRBD1 (5 bases). CDR1 is MDHEN and CDR2 is SYDVKM in the germline V gene. Trimming pared 3 bases from V and 4 bases from J, leaving 10 bases between. The CDR3 is 13 residues long. This chain's CDR3 is CASSFVAGYEQYF. CDR3 nucleotides: TGTGCCAGCAGTTTCGTGGCAGGGTACGAGCAGTACTTC.

This clonotype was picked up many times. The gene calls are TRBV18 and TRBJ2-7; no clear D gene. V was cut by 2 bases and J by 2 bases, with 10 bases left in between. This CDR3 contains 14 residues. Germline V gives CDR1 KGHSH, CDR2 LQKENI. This chain's CDR3 is CASSPTAETYEQYF. The CDR3 coding sequence is TGTGCCAGCTCACCAACGGCGGAGACCTACGAGCAGTACTTC. Full variable domain (outside the CDR3, taken from reference TRBV18 and TRBJ2-7): NAGVMQNPRHLVRRRGQEARLRCSPMKGHSHVYWYRQLPEEGLKFMVYLQKENIIDESGMPKERFSAEFPKEGPSILRIQQVVRGDSAAYFCASSPTAETYEQYFGPGTRLTVT.

V gene TRBV3-1 combines with J gene TRBJ2-7; 7 bases agree with TRBD1. The CDR3 is 15 residues long. The germline V gene has CDR1 LGHDT and CDR2 YNNKEL (reference sequence). The J segment lost 5 bases and the V segment lost 2 bases, leaving 9 bases of the junction unmatched. DNA for the CDR3: TGTGCCAGCAGCCAACAGACAGGGAAAACCGACGAGCAGTACTTC. This encodes CASSQQTGKTDEQYF.